The 7 T cell receptor beta chains reported below all come from one sample, sequenced in a study of T-cell reconstitution after alpha-beta-depleted transplantation in children. A library of TCRbeta sequences, prepared with unique molecular identifiers, was generated. TCRdb recomputed calls from the PCR reads with MiXCR, one row per CDR3 protein. The sample has 300,000 to 400,000 distinct CDR3 sequences; 15% to 20% are singletons. This material consisted of PBMCs, mostly from graft donor cells, taken 360 days after TCRalphabeta/CD19-depleted stem cell transplant. The receptors originated from a male patient aged 2-9 years who had a stem cell transplant for acute lymphoblastic leukemia, so the T cells may come from the graft donor.

The chain employs TRBV30 and TRBJ1-5; D perhaps matches TRBD1 (5 bases). The CDR3 spans 14 residues. The germline CDR1 and CDR2 sequences are GTSNPN and SVGIG (reference sequence). The V gene lost 2 bases and the J gene lost 9 bases, with 17 bases spanning the gap. The CDR3 sequence: CAWSPGEEGWPQHF. As DNA, the CDR3 is TGTGCCTGGAGTCCAGGTGAGGAGGGGTGGCCCCAGCATTTT.

This clonotype was detected ten times or more. The V and J genes are TRBV7-9 and TRBJ2-1, with TRBD2 as a possible D gene (5 bases). The V gene's germline CDR1 is SEHNR and CDR2 FQNEAQ (reference sequence). V lost 5 bases and J lost 0, with 14 bases in between. The CDR3 extends over 16 amino acids. The CDR3 spells CASSVLAWGSYNEQFF. The CDR3 DNA sequence: TGTGCCAGCAGCGTCCTAGCTTGGGGCTCCTACAATGAGCAGTTCTTC.

This chain joins TRBV4-2 and TRBJ1-1; TRBD1 matches at 8 bases. Germline V lookup: CDR1 LGHNA, CDR2 YNFKEQ. With 3 bases clipped from V and 1 base from J, the junction kept 19 bases outside the gene matches. The CDR3 has 20 amino acids. Written as DNA, the CDR3 is TGTGCCAGCAGCCATACCAGGCTCCGGGACAGGCCATCGTCGAACACTGAAGCTTTCTTT. Amino acid sequence: CASSHTRLRDRPSSNTEAFF.

This clonotype was counted ten times or more. The CDR3 reads CASSSLVIYSSYEQYF. DNA for the CDR3: TGTGCCAGCAGTTCACTGGTAATATATAGCTCCTACGAGCAGTACTTC. The gene calls are TRBV28 and TRBJ2-7, with D hard to call. Germline CDR1 and CDR2: MDHEN and SYDVKM. The CDR3 is made up of 16 amino acids. The V end was cut by 4 bases, the J end by 0 bases, with 16 bases between.

The table lists this clonotype with a few counts. V usage is TRBV29-1 and J usage is TRBJ2-5; 14 positions match TRBD2. The germline CDR1 and CDR2 sequences are SQVTM and ANQGSEA. CDR3 length: 15 residues. The ends lost 7 bases at V and 6 bases at J; junction bases unmatched: 10. The CDR3 here is CSARTSGRLRQTQYF. DNA of the CDR3: TGCAGCGCCAGGACTAGCGGGAGGCTGAGACAGACCCAGTACTTC.

This clonotype was seen at least ten times. The gene calls are TRBV7-2 and TRBJ2-3; 10 nucleotides align to TRBD1. The V and J ends lost 1 base and 4 bases, in that order; junction bases with no gene match: 2. The CDR3 is 15 amino acids. The germline gives CDR1 SGHTA, CDR2 FQGNSA. The CDR3 is CASSLGDRGADTQYF. CDR3 DNA: TGTGCCAGCAGCTTAGGGGACAGGGGAGCAGATACGCAGTATTTT.

This clonotype was detected a few times. The chain is built from TRBV20-1 and TRBJ1-1, with no clear D. The CDR3 loop spans 15 amino acids. The V end lost 7 bases, the J end lost 0 bases, and 18 bases lay between the germline ends. Germline V CDR1 and CDR2: DFQATT, SNEGSKA (reference sequence). The CDR3 sequence is CSVLARAVLNTEAFF. The CDR3 DNA follows: TGCAGTGTACTCGCTCGGGCAGTTTTGAACACTGAAGCTTTCTTT.